Sequencing of this TCR beta chain was carried out in a study of cytomegalovirus exposure and HLA in healthy donors. To note about this clone: What it recognizes is unknown.

Study outcomes and limitations: Some TCR beta chains (about 180 of them) were listed as cytomegalovirus-associated. An analysis that came later showed most CMV-associated TCR beta chains appearing HLA-restricted. In a later analysis, common viral pathogens appeared linked to several of the most significant clusters. A later analysis linked a missense DCLRE1C variant to TCR beta V- and J-gene trimming.

Trimming stripped 2 bases from V and 0 bases from J, with 3 bases between. This CDR3 contains 14 residues. Germline V gene sequence: CDR1 SGDLS, CDR2 YYNGEE. Vbeta (60) and Jbeta (13) primers were used in the PCR. Profiling relied on immunoSEQ multiplex PCR, and the TCRdb table lists in-frame clones only, not all of them. The repertoire holds 100,000 or so clones, with around 80% as singletons. The sequencing sample was made of PBMCs. The rearrangement uses TRBV9 and TRBJ2-6; no clear D gene. This TCR was recovered from a woman aged 45-59 years in good health and CMV-seropositive. The CDR3, as DNA: TGTGCCAGCAGCGTCGGCTCTGGGGCCAACGTCCTGACTTTC. This encodes CASSVGSGANVLTF.